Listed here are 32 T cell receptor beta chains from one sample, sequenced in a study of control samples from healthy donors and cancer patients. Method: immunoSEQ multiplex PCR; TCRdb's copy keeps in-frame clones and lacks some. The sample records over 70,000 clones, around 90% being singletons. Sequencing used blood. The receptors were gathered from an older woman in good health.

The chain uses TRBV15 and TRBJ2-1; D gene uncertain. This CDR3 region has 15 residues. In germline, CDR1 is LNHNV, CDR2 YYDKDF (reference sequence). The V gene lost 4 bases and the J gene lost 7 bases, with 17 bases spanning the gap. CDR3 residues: CATSKPPDSSNEQFF. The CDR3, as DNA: TGTGCCACCAGCAAACCTCCGGATAGCAGTAATGAGCAGTTCTTC.

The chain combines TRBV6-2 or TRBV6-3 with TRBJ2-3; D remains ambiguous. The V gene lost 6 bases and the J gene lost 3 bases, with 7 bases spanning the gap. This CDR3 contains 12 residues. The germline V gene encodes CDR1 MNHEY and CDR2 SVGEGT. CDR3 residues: CASSPPTDTQYF. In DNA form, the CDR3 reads TGTGCCAGCAGCCCCCCGACAGATACGCAGTATTTT.

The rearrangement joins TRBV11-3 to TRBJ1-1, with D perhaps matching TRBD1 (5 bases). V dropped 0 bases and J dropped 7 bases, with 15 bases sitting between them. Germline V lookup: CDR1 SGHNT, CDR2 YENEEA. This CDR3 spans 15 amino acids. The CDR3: CASSLDSGGADEAFF. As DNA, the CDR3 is TGTGCCAGCAGCTTAGATTCGGGAGGGGCCGATGAAGCTTTCTTT.

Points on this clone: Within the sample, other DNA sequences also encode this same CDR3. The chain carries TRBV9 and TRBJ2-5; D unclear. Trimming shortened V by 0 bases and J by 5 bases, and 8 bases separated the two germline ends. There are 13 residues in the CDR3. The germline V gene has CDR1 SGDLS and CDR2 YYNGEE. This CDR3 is CASSVARGETQYF. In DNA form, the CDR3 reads TGTGCCAGCAGCGTAGCAAGAGGCGAGACCCAGTACTTC.

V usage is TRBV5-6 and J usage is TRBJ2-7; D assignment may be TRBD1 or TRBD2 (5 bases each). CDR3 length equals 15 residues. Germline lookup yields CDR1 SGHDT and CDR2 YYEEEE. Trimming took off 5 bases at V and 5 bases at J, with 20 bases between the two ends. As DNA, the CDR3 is TGTGCCAGCAGTTTCACTTGGGGACGGAAAGACGAGCAGTACTTC. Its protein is CASSFTWGRKDEQYF.

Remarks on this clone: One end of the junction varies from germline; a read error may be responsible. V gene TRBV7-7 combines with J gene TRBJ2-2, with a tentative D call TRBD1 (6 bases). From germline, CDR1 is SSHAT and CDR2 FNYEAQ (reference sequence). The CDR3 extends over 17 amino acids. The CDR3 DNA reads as TGTGCTAGCAGCTTAGCATCCGGGACAAAGAACACCGGGGAGCTGTTTTTT. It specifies CASSLASGTKNTGELFF.

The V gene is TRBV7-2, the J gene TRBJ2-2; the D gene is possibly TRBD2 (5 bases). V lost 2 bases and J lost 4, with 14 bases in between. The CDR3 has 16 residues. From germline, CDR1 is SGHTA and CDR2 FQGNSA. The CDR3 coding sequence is TGTGCCAGCAGCTTAAATCGACTAATGATCACCGGGGAGCTGTTTTTT. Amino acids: CASSLNRLMITGELFF.

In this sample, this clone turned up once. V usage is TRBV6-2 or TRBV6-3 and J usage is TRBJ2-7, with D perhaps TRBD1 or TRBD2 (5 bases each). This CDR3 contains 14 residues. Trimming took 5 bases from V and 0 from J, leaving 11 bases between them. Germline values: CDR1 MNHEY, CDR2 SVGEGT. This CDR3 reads CASSRDGFSYEQYF. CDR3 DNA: TGTGCCAGCAGTAGGGACGGATTCTCCTACGAGCAGTACTTC.

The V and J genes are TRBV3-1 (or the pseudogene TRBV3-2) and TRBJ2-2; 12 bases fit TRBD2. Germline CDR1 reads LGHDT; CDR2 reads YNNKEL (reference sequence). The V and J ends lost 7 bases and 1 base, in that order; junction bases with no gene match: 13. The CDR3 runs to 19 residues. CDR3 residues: CASKAASGRARVNTGELFF. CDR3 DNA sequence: TGTGCCAGCAAAGCAGCTAGCGGGAGGGCCCGGGTGAACACCGGGGAGCTGTTTTTT.

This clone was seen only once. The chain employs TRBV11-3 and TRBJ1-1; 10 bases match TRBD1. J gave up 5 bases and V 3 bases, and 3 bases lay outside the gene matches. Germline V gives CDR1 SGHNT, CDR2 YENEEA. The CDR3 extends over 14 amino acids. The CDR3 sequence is CASSFGTGETEAFF. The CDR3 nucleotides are TGTGCCAGCAGCTTCGGGACAGGGGAGACTGAAGCTTTCTTT.

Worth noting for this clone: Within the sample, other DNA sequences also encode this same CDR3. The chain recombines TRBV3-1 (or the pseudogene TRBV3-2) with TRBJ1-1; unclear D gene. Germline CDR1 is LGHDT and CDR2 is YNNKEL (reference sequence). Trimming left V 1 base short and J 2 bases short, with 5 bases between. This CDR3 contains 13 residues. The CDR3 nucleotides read TGTGCCAGCAGCCAAGGAGGAAACACTGAAGCTTTCTTT. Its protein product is CASSQGGNTEAFF.

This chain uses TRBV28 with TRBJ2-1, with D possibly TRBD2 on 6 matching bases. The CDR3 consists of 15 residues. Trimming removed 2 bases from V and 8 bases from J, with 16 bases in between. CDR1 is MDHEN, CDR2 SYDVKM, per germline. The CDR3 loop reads CASSLIAEQRDEQFF. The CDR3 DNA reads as TGTGCCAGCAGTTTAATAGCGGAGCAAAGGGATGAGCAGTTCTTC.

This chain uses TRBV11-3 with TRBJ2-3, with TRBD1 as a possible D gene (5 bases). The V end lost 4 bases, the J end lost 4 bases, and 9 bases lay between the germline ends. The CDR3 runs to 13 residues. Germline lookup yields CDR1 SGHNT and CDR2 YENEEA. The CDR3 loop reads CASSSGASDTQYF. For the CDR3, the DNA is TGTGCCAGCAGCTCTGGGGCTTCAGATACGCAGTATTTT.

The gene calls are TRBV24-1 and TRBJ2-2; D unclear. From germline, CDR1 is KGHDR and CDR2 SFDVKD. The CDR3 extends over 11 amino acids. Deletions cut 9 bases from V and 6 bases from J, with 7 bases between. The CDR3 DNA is TGTGCCACCTTTTGGGCCGGGGAGCTGTTTTTT. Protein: CATFWAGELFF.

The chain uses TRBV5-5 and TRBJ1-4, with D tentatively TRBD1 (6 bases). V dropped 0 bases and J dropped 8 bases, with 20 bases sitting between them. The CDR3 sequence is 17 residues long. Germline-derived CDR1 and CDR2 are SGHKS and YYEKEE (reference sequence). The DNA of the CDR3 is TGTGCCAGCAGCTTGGTTGGGGGGCCGACTCCCTGGGAAAAACTGTTTTTT. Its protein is CASSLVGGPTPWEKLFF.

DNA for the CDR3: TGTGCCAGCAGCTTAGGGCGGGAGTATGAGCAGTTCTTC. This translates into CASSLGREYEQFF. The J gene is TRBJ2-1, the V gene TRBV7-3, with TRBD2 matching over 7 bases. J was trimmed by 8 bases and V by 2 bases; bases with no gene match: 3. Germline loops: CDR1 SGHTA, CDR2 FQGTGA. The CDR3 covers 13 residues.

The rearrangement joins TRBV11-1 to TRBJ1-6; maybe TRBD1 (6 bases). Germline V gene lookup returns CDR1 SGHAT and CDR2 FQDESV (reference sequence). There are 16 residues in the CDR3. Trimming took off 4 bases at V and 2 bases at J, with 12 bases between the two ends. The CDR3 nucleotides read TGTGCCAGCAGCTCGACGGACAGCCCCTATAATTCACCCCTCCACTTT. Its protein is CASSSTDSPYNSPLHF.

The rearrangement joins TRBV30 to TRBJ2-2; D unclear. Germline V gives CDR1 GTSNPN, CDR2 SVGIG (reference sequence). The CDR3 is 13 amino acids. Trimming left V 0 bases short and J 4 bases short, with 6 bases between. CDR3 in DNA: TGTGCCTGGAGTGTTTTAGGCACCGGGGAGCTGTTTTTT. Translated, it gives CAWSVLGTGELFF.

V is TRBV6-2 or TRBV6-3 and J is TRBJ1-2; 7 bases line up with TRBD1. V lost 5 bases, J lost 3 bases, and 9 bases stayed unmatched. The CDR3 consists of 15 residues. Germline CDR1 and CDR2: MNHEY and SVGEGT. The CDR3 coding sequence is TGTGCCAGCAGTAAAACAGGGGATGATGACTATGGCTACACCTTC. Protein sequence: CASSKTGDDDYGYTF.

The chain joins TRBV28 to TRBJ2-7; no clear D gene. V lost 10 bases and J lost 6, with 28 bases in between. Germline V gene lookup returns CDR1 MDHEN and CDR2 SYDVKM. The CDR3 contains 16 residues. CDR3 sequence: CATLTFRGRSFAEQYF. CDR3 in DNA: TGTGCCACCCTCACCTTCCGAGGCAGAAGTTTCGCCGAGCAGTACTTC.

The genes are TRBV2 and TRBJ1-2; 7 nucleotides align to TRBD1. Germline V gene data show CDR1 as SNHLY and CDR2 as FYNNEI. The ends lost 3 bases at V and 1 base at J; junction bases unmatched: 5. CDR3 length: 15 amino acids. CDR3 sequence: CASSEGGGNNYGYTF. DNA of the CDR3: TGTGCCAGCAGTGAGGGAGGGGGCAATAACTATGGCTACACCTTC. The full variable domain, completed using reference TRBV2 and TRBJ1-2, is EPEVTQTPSHQVTQMGQEVILRCVPISNHLYFYWYRQILGQKVEFLVSFYNNEISEKSEIFDDQFSVERPDGSNFTLKIRSTKLEDSAMYFCASSEGGGNNYGYTFGSGTRLTVV.

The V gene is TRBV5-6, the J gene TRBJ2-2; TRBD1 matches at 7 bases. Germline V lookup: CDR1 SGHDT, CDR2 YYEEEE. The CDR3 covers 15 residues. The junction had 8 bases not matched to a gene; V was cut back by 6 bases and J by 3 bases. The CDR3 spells CASTRGRGYTGELFF. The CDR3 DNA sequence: TGTGCCAGCACCAGGGGCAGGGGGTACACCGGGGAGCTGTTTTTT.

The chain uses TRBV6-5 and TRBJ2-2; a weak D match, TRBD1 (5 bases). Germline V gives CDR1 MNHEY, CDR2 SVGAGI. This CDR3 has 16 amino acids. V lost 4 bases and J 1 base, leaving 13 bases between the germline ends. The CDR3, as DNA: TGTGCCAGCAGTTTTGCAGGGCGCGTGAACACCGGGGAGCTGTTTTTT. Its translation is CASSFAGRVNTGELFF.

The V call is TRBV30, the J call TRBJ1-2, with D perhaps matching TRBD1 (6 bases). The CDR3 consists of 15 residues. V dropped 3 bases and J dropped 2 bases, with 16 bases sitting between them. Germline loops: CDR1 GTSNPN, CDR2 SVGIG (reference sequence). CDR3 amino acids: CAWSPRDTENYGYTF. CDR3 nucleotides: TGTGCCTGGAGCCCTCGGGACACAGAAAACTATGGCTACACCTTC.

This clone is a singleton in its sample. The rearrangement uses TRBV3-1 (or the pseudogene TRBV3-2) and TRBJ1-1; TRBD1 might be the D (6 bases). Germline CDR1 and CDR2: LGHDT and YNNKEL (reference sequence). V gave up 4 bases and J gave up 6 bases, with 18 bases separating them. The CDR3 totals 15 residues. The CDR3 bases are TGTGCCAGCAGCCCACAGGGAGGAGCCGGGTCTGAAGCTTTCTTT. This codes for CASSPQGGAGSEAFF.

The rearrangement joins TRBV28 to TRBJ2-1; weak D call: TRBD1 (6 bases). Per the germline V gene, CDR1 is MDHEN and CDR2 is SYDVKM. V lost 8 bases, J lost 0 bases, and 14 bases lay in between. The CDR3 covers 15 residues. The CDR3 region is CASEPGESSYNEQFF. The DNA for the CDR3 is TGTGCCAGCGAACCAGGGGAAAGCTCCTACAATGAGCAGTTCTTC.

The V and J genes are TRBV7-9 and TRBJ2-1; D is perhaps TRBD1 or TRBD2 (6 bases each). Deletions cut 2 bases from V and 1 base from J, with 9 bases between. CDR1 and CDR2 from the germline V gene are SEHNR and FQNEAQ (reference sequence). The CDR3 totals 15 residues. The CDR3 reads CASSLIGGSYNEQFF. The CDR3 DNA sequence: TGTGCCAGCAGCTTAATAGGGGGGTCCTACAATGAGCAGTTCTTC. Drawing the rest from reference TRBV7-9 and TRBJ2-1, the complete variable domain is DTGVSQNPRHKITKRGQNVTFRCDPISEHNRLYWYRQTLGQGPEFLTYFQNEAQLEKSRLLSDRFSAERPKGSFSTLEIQRTEQGDSAMYLCASSLIGGSYNEQFFGPGTRLTVL.

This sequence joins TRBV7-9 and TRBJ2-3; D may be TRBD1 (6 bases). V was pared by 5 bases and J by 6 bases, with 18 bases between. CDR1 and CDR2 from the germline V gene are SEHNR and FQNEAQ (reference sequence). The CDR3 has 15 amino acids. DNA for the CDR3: TGTGCCAGCAGCCAGGACAGACGGCTACCGGATACGCAGTATTTT. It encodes CASSQDRRLPDTQYF. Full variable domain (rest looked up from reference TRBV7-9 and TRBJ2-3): DTGVSQNPRHKITKRGQNVTFRCDPISEHNRLYWYRQTLGQGPEFLTYFQNEAQLEKSRLLSDRFSAERPKGSFSTLEIQRTEQGDSAMYLCASSQDRRLPDTQYFGPGTRLTVL.

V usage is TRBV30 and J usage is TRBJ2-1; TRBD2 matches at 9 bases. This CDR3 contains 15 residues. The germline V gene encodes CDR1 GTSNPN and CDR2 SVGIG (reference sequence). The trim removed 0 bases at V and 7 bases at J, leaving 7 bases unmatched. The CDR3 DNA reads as TGTGCCTGGAGTGTCGGCGGGAGGGTTTTGAATGAGCAGTTCTTC. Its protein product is CAWSVGGRVLNEQFF.

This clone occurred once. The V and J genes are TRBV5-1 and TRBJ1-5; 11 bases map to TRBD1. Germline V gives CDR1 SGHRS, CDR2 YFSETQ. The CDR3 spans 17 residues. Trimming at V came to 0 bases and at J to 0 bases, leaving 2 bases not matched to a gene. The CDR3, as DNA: TGCGCCAGCAGCTTGGGGACAGGGGGCTCTAGCAATCAGCCCCAGCATTTT. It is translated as CASSLGTGGSSNQPQHF.

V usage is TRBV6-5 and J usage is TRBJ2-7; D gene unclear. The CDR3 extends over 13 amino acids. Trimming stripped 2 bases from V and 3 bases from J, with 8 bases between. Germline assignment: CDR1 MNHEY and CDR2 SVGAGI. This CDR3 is CASSYRVGYEQYF. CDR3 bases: TGTGCCAGCAGTTACAGGGTCGGCTACGAGCAGTACTTC.

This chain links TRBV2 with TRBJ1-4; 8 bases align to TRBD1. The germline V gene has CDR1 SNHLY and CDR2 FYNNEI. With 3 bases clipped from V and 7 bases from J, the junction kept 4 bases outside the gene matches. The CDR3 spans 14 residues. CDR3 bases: TGTGCCAGCAGTGATAGGCAGGGGGCTGAAAAACTGTTTTTT. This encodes CASSDRQGAEKLFF.